Listed below are T cell receptor beta chains from one sample, sequenced in a study of shared clonotypes between healthy human individuals. The table came from immunoSEQ multiplex PCR; TCRdb's copy has only in-frame clones and leaves some out. The repertoire holds 1,100,000 or so clones, with about 80% as singletons. What was sequenced was memory CD4+ T cells from PBMCs. These receptors originate from a man between 18 and 29 years old in good health. Some clones in this sample may be carry-over from other donors' samples. CDR3s leave out the opening cysteine and the closing phenylalanine or tryptophan. The D gene is left open where the match is weak.

D: .
J: TRBJ2-7
V: TRBV27
CDR3: ASSFRPSPLGEQY

D: TRBD2
J: TRBJ2-3
V: TRBV14
CDR3: ASSASGRTNTQY

D: .
J: TRBJ2-7
V: TRBV27
CDR3: ASRIQTGLLSYEQY

D: TRBD2
J: TRBJ2-7
V: TRBV5-1
CDR3: ASSWTTGTSGDYEQY

D: .
J: TRBJ2-7
V: TRBV6-5
CDR3: ASSPPGLLGEQY

D: .
J: TRBJ2-3
V: TRBV29-1
CDR3: SEGEATDTQY

D: TRBD1
J: TRBJ1-4
V: TRBV28
CDR3: ASQTPGTGSYEKLF

D: .
J: TRBJ1-3
V: TRBV9
CDR3: ASSVGGGMDLGNTIY

D: .
J: TRBJ1-2
V: TRBV27
CDR3: ASSLATGAGAEGGYT

D: .
J: TRBJ1-1
V: TRBV16
CDR3: ASTIQGNTEAF

D: TRBD2
J: TRBJ2-3
V: TRBV7-9
CDR3: ASSAPSGAPDTQY

D: .
J: TRBJ2-2
V: TRBV2
CDR3: ASNLLRATGELF

D: .
J: TRBJ1-3
V: TRBV4-1
CDR3: ASSQLTGNTIY

D: TRBD1
J: TRBJ2-2
V: TRBV11-2
CDR3: ASSRQGANTGELF

D: TRBD2
J: TRBJ2-2
V: TRBV15
CDR3: ATSREGGVYTGELF

D: .
J: TRBJ2-7
V: TRBV7-2
CDR3: ASSIGRGSYEQY

D: TRBD2
J: TRBJ2-1
V: TRBV27
CDR3: ASLEVAGVWNEQF

D: .
J: TRBJ2-6
V: TRBV7-2
CDR3: ASSPGTSNVLT

D: .
J: TRBJ2-1
V: TRBV9
CDR3: ASSARPGYNEQF

D: .
J: TRBJ2-1
V: TRBV11-3
CDR3: ASRDGLGLYNEQF

D: .
J: TRBJ1-4
V: TRBV6-6
CDR3: ASSYSGTRREKLF

D: TRBD2
J: TRBJ2-3
V: TRBV7-2
CDR3: ASSSGLASVGDTQY

D: .
J: TRBJ2-5
V: TRBV12-5
CDR3: ASGLAEGETQY

D: .
J: TRBJ2-3
V: TRBV5-1
CDR3: ASSLGASDTQY

D: TRBD1
J: TRBJ2-2
V: TRBV11-2
CDR3: ASTLRQGPWIGELF

D: TRBD1
J: TRBJ2-7
V: TRBV19
CDR3: ASSPGQGAYEQY

D: TRBD1
J: TRBJ1-1
V: TRBV2
CDR3: ASSGGQGAGKNTEAF

D: .
J: TRBJ2-3
V: TRBV5-1
CDR3: ASSLGVDTQY

D: TRBD1
J: TRBJ2-5
V: TRBV5-1
CDR3: ASSLARDSERRETQY

D: .
J: TRBJ2-3
V: TRBV28
CDR3: ASSEGMEDTQY

D: .
J: TRBJ1-1
V: TRBV27
CDR3: ASSLSSVAMNTEAF

D: .
J: TRBJ2-5
V: TRBV7-3
CDR3: ASSPGHQQTQY

D: TRBD2
J: TRBJ2-7
V: TRBV10-1
CDR3: ASSETLLAGETEQY

D: .
J: TRBJ1-3
V: TRBV6-5
CDR3: ASSYSPGVNTIY

D: .
J: TRBJ2-6
V: TRBV18
CDR3: ASSPQDGAGANVLT

D: TRBD1
J: TRBJ1-3
V: TRBV30
CDR3: AWRVGQVFSGNTIY

D: .
J: TRBJ1-4
V: TRBV28
CDR3: ASSQTGQGLLF

D: TRBD1
J: TRBJ2-6
V: TRBV7-2
CDR3: ASNPGQGGGANVLT

D: .
J: TRBJ2-7
V: TRBV7-9
CDR3: ASSTNPQGPSSYEQY

D: TRBD2
J: TRBJ2-7
V: TRBV11-1
CDR3: ASSPQVSGWAYEQY

D: .
J: TRBJ1-5
V: TRBV7-9
CDR3: ASSSGGDVANQPQH

D: .
J: TRBJ2-3
V: TRBV27
CDR3: ASSLSGSTDTQY

D: TRBD1
J: TRBJ2-5
V: TRBV13
CDR3: ASSLEGWAGGRQETQY